This TCR beta chain was profiled in a study of cytomegalovirus exposure and HLA in healthy donors. About the research overall: From 190 million or so T cells, an earlier analysis saw 110 million or so unique TCR beta sequences. HLA-typed donors were the source of about 81 million unique TCRs held in an early data release.

The sample holds one count of this clone. PCR was performed using 60 Vbeta and 13 Jbeta primers. Here immunoSEQ multiplex PCR was the method, and the copy in TCRdb shows in-frame clones only, minus some. This sample has approximately 190,000 clones, with 75% to 80% found just once. The V end lost 5 bases, the J end lost 7 bases, and 14 bases lay between the germline ends. From germline, CDR1 is MDHEN and CDR2 SYDVKM. This CDR3 region has 13 residues. While unrecorded immune exposures were likely, the donors were nominally healthy when sampled. Specimen: PBMCs. This sequence was found in a young woman in good health and CMV-seropositive. This chain links TRBV28 with TRBJ1-1; D ambiguous. CDR3 region: CASSPPVPNEAFF. CDR3 sequence (DNA): TGTGCCAGCAGTCCACCGGTCCCTAATGAAGCTTTCTTT.